This TCR beta chain was sequenced during a study of beta chain features in type 1 diabetes. Every bit of the isolated RNA underwent reverse transcription, so sequencing read expressed TCRB transcripts. Produced via immunoSEQ multiplex PCR; TCRdb's table is partial and in-frame only. The sample carries some 410,000 clones, roughly an eighth recorded once. Germline V CDR1 and CDR2: LNHNV, YYDKDF (reference sequence). The CDR3 is 14 residues long. With 6 bases clipped from V and 6 bases from J, the junction kept 6 bases outside the gene matches. This receptor was identified in a woman younger than 35 in good health. This sequence joins TRBV15 and TRBJ1-1, with 11 bases fitting TRBD1. The sequenced sample was naive CD4+ T cells from blood. Written as DNA, the CDR3 is TGTGCCACCAGTAGGACAGGGGGCGCGGCTGAAGCTTTCTTT. It encodes CATSRTGGAAEAFF.